The sequence of this T cell receptor beta chain was determined in a study of T cell responses to AZD1222 COVID-19 vaccine (dated by TCRdb to about 2021). Some background on the complete study: A total of approximately 240 trial participants underwent TCR sequencing, of whom about 210 had received two doses of AZD1222 and about 25 had received two doses of the MenACWY control vaccine. Trial participants were enrolled by age into subgroups of 18-55, 56-69 and 70-plus years, and around 150, 28 and 57 TCR-sequenced participants, respectively, were included in these subgroups.

The time point label of this sample denotes: about 28 days (+/-7) after the second vaccine dose. Because spike-specific TCR depth and breadth did not differ between the two schedules, AZD1222 recipients who got a second dose at roughly 4 weeks were pooled with those who got a second dose at roughly 12 weeks. The vaccinee samples were drawn from two UK trials, COV001 and COV002, one of which was a single-blind randomized controlled phase 2/3 trial testing AZD1222 (ChAdOx1 nCoV-19) in healthy adults. For TCRbeta chain sequencing, PBMC samples were collected from trial participants at day 0 and at day 28 after the second dose. Note on this clone: Its specific antigen is unknown. Nothing much larger sits one base from this clone, and base qualities are not available.

The CDR3 regions of human TCRbeta chains were subjected to immunosequencing. The authors' analysis ran thus. Repertoire TCRs were matched against a reference library of SARS-CoV-2-specific TCRs generated with the MIRA antigen-specificity platform. Breadth was defined as the fraction of unique TCRs that were SARS-CoV-2-associated. Depth was defined as the fraction of total T cells that were SARS-CoV-2-associated. Using the MIRA data, every spike-specific TCR was mapped to the spike region that the TCR reacted to and assigned to either a CD4 or a CD8 class. Log10-transformed breadth and depth values were compared by one-way ANOVA with Sidak's multiple comparisons tests. In TCRdb, the immuneACCESS table is reduced to in-frame sequences with V and J assigned. These tables do not hold every clone; where another copy was compared, an unresolved V gene accounts for under half, and the others remain unexplained. The V and J calls and clone size were taken over from that table, and D and trimming were inferred from the DNA. For this sample the table gives about 150,000 clones, of which approximately 90% were detected only once. The ten largest clones capture roughly 1.2% of the sample.

Points the paper makes about the study in general: Most participants were white British and females outnumbered males, and the authors suggested that clonal diversity may have been underestimated. Because no day 14 peak-response samples were available, the repertoires could be characterized only after the peak T cell response. Conclusions about previously exposed vaccinees are limited, since just five to seven AZD1222 recipients were seropositive for SARS-CoV-2 at baseline. Nearly half of unique spike-specific TCRs reportedly recognized epitopes outside regions mutated in the B.1.351 and B.1.1.7 variants. Spike-specific TCR breadth and depth rose significantly after two AZD1222 doses compared with day 0 and with MenACWY recipients. In the small 56-69-year group, the increase in depth fell short of significance, most likely because of low power. CD4 TCRs associated with the vaccine covered the entire spike protein, and the dominant responses were in regions 160-218 and 743-854.

Cut back by 6 bases and 0 bases, the V and J ends lie 9 bases apart. The germline V gene (reference sequence) yields MNHEY for CDR1 and SMNVEV for CDR2. The CDR3 runs 14 amino acids, cysteine and phenylalanine included. The entry retains the CDR3 DNA only, 42 bases that are in frame from base 1. The sequence was collected from an adult who received the AZD1222 COVID-19 vaccine. The sample was peripheral blood, taken 28 days after the second AZD1222 dose. The chain is encoded by TRBV27 joined to TRBJ1-3; a tentative D match to TRBD1 spans 6 bases. The base sequence is TGTGCCAGCAGCCGGGACACCTCTGGAAACACCATATATTTT. Translated, this gives CASSRDTSGNTIYF.